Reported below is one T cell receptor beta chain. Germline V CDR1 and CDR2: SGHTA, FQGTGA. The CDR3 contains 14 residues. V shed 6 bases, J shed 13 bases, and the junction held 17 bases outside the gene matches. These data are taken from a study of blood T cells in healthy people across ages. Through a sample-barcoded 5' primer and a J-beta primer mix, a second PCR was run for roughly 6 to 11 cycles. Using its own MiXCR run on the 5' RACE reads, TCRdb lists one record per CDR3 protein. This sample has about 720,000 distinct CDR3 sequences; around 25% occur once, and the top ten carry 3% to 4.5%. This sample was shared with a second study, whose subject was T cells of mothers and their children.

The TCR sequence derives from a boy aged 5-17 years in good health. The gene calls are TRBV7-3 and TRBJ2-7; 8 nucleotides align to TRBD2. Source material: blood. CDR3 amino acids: CASSPSDRGGPFYF. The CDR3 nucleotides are TGTGCCAGCAGTCCGAGCGACCGGGGGGGACCCTTTTACTTC.